This TCR beta chain was found in a study of T-cell reconstitution after alpha-beta-depleted transplantation in children. Per germline, CDR1 KGHSH and CDR2 LQKENI. This CDR3 comprises 12 residues. The germline V and J ends were trimmed by 5 bases and 4 bases, with 5 bases remaining between them. Unique molecular identifiers featured in how the TCRbeta library was prepared. TCRdb itself ran the PCR reads through MiXCR, one entry per CDR3 protein. The sample has 200,000 to 250,000 distinct CDR3 sequences; 9.7% are singletons. The sequence was collected from a human donor who donated a stem cell graft to a child with SCID. This sequence joins TRBV18 and TRBJ2-2; D is possibly TRBD2 (5 bases). Sequencing was performed on PBMCs from the stem cell graft donor, taken from the stem cell graft. The CDR3 DNA follows: TGTGCCAGCTCAACTAGCACCGGGGAGCTGTTTTTT. It codes for CASSTSTGELFF.